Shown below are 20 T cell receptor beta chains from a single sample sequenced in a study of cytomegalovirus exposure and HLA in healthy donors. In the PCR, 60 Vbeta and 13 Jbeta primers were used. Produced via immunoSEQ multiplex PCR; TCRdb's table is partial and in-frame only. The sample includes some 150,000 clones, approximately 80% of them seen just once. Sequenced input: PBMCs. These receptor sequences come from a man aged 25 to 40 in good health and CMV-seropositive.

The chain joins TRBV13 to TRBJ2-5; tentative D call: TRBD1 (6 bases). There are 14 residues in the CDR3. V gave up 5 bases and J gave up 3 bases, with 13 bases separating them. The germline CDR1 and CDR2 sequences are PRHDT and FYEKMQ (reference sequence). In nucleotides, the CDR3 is TGTGCCAGCAGCCCTCAGGGGTTTGAAGAGACCCAGTACTTC. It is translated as CASSPQGFEETQYF.

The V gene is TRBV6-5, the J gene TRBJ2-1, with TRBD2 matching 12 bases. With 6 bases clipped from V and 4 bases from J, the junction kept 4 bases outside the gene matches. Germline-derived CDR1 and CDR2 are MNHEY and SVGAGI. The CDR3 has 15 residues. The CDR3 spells CASSPSGGVYNEQFF. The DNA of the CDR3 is TGTGCCAGCAGCCCTAGCGGGGGGGTTTACAATGAGCAGTTCTTC.

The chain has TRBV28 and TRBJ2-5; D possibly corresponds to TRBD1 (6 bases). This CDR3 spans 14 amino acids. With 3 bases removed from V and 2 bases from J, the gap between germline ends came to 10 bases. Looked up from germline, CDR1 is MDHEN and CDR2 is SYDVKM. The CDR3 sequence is CASSFGTLQETQYF. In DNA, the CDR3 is TGTGCCAGCAGTTTCGGGACACTGCAAGAGACCCAGTACTTC.

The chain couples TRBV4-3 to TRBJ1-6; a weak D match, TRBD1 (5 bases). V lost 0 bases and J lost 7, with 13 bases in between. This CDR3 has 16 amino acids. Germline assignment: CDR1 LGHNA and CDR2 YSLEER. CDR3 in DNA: TGCGCCAGCAGCCAAGATATCGCCAGGGTCAATTCACCCCTCCACTTT. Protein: CASSQDIARVNSPLHF.

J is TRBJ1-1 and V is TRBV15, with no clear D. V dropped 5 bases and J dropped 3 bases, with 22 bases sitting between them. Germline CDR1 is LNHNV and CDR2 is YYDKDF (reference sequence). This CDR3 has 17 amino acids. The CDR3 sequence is CATSGQGGISIYTEAFF. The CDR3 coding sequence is TGTGCCACCAGCGGTCAAGGAGGGATCTCGATATACACTGAAGCTTTCTTT.

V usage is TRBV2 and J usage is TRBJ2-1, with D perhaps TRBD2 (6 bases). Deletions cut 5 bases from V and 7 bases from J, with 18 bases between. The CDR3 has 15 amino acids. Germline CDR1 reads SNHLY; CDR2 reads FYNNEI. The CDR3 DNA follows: TGTGCCAGCAGTTCCCAAGGGGAACTAGCAAATGAGCAGTTCTTC. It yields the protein CASSSQGELANEQFF.

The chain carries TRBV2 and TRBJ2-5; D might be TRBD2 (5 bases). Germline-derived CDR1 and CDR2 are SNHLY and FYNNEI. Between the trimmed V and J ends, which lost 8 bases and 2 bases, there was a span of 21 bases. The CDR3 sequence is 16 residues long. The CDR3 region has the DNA TGTGCCAGCGGGAGAACGAACAGACATTCTCAAGAGACCCAGTACTTC. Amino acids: CASGRTNRHSQETQYF.

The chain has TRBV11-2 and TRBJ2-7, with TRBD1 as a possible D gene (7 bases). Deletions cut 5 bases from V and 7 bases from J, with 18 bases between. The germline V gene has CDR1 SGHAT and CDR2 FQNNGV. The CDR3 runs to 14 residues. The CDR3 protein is CASSQSDREEEQYF. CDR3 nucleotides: TGTGCCAGCAGCCAAAGTGACAGGGAGGAAGAGCAGTACTTC. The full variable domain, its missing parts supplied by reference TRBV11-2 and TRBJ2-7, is EAGVAQSPRYKIIEKRQSVAFWCNPISGHATLYWYQQILGQGPKLLIQFQNNGVVDDSQLPKDRFSAERLKGVDSTLKIQPAKLEDSAVYLCASSQSDREEEQYFGPGTRLTVT.

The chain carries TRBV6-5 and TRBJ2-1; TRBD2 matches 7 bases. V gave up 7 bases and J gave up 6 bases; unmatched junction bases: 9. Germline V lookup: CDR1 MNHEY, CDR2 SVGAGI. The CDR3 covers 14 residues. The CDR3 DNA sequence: TGTGCCAGCACCCTGGGGGGGGGTTTCAATGAGCAGTTCTTC. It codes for CASTLGGGFNEQFF.

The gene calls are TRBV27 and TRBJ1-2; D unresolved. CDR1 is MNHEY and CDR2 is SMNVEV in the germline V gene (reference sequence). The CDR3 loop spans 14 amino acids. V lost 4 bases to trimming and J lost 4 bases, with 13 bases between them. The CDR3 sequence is CASSSRTGGYGYTF. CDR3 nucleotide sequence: TGTGCCAGCAGTTCTCGTACGGGAGGCTATGGCTACACCTTC.

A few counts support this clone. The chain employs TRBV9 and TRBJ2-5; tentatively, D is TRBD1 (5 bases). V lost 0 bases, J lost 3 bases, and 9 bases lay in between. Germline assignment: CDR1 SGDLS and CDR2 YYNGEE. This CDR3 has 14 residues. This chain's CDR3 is CASSVEVGEETQYF. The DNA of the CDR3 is TGTGCCAGCAGCGTAGAGGTAGGGGAAGAGACCCAGTACTTC.

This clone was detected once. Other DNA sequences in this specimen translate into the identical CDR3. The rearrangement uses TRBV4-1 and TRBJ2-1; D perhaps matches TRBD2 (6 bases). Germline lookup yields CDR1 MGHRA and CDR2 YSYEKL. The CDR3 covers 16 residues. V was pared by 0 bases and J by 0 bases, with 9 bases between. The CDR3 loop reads CASSQEDGSSYNEQFF. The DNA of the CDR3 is TGCGCCAGCAGCCAAGAGGACGGGAGCTCCTACAATGAGCAGTTCTTC.

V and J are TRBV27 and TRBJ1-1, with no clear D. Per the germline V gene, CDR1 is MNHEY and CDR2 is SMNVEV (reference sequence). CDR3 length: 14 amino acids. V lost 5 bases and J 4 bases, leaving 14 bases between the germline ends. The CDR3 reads CASSPRGGPTEAFF. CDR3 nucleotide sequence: TGTGCCAGCAGTCCCCGGGGAGGGCCCACTGAAGCTTTCTTT.

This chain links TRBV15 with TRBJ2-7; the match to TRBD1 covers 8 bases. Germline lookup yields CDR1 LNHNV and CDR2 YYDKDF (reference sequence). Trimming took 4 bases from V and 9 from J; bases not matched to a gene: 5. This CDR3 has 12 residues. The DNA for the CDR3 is TGTGCCACCAGCATAAACAGGGGGTCGCAGTACTTC. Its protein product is CATSINRGSQYF.

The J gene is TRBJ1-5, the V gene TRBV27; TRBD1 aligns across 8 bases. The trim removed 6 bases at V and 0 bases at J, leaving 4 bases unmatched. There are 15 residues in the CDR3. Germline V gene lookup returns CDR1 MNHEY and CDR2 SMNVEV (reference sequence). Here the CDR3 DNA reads TGTGCCAGCAGCTCCGGACAGGGTAGCAATCAGCCCCAGCATTTT. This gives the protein CASSSGQGSNQPQHF.

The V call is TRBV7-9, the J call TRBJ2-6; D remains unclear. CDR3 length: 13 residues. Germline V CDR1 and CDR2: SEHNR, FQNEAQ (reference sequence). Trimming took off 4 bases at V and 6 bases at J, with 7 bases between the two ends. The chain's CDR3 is CASSSTLANVLTF. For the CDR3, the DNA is TGTGCCAGCAGCTCGACACTGGCCAACGTCCTGACTTTC. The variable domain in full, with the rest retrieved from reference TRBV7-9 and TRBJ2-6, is DTGVSQNPRHKITKRGQNVTFRCDPISEHNRLYWYRQTLGQGPEFLTYFQNEAQLEKSRLLSDRFSAERPKGSFSTLEIQRTEQGDSAMYLCASSSTLANVLTFGAGSRLTVL.

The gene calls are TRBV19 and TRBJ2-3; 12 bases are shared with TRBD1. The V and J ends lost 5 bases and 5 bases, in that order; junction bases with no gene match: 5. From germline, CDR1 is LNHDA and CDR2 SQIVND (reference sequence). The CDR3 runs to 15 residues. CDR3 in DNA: TGTGCCAGTAGTGCCGGGACAGGGGGCTTAGATACGCAGTATTTT. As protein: CASSAGTGGLDTQYF.

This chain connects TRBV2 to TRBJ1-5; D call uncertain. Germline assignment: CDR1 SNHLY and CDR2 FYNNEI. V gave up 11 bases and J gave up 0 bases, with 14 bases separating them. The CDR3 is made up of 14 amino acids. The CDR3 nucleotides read TGTGCCGGATCAGGTTCTAATAGCAATCAGCCCCAGCATTTT. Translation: CAGSGSNSNQPQHF.

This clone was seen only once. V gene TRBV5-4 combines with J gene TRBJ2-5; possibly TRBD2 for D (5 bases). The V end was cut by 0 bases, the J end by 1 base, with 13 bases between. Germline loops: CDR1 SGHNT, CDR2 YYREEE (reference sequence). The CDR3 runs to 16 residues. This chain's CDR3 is CASSLAGRALQETQYF. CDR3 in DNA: TGTGCCAGCAGCTTGGCGGGAAGGGCGCTCCAAGAGACCCAGTACTTC.

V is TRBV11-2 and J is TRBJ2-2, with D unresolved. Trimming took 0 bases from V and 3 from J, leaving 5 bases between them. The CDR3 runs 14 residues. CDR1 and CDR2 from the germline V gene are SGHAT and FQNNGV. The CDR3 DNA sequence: TGTGCCAGCAGCTTAGATCTCGACACCGGGGAGCTGTTTTTT. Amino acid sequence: CASSLDLDTGELFF.